This T cell receptor (beta chain) was retrieved from a study of T-cell reconstitution after alpha-beta-depleted transplantation in children. General observations from the study: T-cell counts and diversity were attributed mostly to newly produced T cells one year after transplant. Reportedly, only several hundred clones from non-depleted graft cells drove alpha-beta T-cell counts at about two months. Recipient T cells and thymic progenitors that survived gave rise to the high TCRbeta diversity observed at day 60 in some patients.

In this sample, this clonotype turned up once. Its antigen is still unknown. A TCRbeta library incorporating unique molecular identifiers was prepared. Each CDR3 protein is one row after TCRdb ran MiXCR on the PCR reads. This sample carries approximately 210,000 distinct CDR3 sequences, 17% of them seen once, and the ten largest clones take about 45%. V dropped 5 bases and J dropped 6 bases, with 10 bases sitting between them. The CDR3 spans 13 residues. This specimen consisted of PBMCs, mostly from graft donor cells, obtained 360 days after TCRalphabeta/CD19-depleted stem cell transplant. The receptor's source is a male patient aged 2-15 years who had a stem cell transplant for acute lymphoblastic leukemia, so the T cells may come from the graft donor. The chain carries TRBV12-3 or TRBV12-4 and TRBJ2-2; D remains unclear. The CDR3 coding sequence is TGTGCCAGCAGTCGCGATGCCGCCGGGGAGCTGTTTTTT. Protein product: CASSRDAAGELFF.